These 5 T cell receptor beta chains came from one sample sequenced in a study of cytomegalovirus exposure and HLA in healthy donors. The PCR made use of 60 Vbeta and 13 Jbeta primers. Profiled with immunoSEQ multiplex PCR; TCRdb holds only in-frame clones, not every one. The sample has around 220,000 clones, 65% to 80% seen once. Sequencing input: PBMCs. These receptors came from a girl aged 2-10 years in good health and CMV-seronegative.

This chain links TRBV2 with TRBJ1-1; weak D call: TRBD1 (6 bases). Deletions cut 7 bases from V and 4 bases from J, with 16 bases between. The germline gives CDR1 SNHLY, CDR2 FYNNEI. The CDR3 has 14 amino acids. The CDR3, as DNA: TGTGCCAGCAACAGGGAAGGGTCGGCCACTGAAGCTTTCTTT. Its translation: CASNREGSATEAFF.

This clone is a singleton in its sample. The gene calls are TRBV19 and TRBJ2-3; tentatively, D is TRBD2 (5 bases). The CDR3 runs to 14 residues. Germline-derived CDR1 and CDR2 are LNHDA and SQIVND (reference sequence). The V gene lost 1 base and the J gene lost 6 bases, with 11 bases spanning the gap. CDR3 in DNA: TGTGCCAGTAGTATAGTGGCGGGCTCCGATACGCAGTATTTT. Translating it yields CASSIVAGSDTQYF.

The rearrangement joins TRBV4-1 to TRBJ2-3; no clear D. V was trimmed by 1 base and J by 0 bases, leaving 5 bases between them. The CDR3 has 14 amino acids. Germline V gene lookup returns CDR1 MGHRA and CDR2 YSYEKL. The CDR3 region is CASSQGQSTDTQYF. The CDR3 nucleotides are TGCGCCAGCAGCCAAGGTCAGAGCACAGATACGCAGTATTTT.

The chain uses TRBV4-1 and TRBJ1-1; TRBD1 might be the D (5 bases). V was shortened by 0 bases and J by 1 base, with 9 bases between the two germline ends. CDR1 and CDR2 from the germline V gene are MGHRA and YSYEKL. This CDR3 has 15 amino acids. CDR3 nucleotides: TGCGCCAGCAGCCAAGATCGGGGGAGGAACACTGAAGCTTTCTTT. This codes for CASSQDRGRNTEAFF.

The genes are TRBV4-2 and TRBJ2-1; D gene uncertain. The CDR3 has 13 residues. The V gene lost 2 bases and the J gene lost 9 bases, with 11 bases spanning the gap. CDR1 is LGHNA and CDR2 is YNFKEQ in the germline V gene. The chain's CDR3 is CASSQNFGAEQFF. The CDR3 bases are TGTGCCAGCAGCCAAAACTTTGGTGCTGAGCAGTTCTTC.